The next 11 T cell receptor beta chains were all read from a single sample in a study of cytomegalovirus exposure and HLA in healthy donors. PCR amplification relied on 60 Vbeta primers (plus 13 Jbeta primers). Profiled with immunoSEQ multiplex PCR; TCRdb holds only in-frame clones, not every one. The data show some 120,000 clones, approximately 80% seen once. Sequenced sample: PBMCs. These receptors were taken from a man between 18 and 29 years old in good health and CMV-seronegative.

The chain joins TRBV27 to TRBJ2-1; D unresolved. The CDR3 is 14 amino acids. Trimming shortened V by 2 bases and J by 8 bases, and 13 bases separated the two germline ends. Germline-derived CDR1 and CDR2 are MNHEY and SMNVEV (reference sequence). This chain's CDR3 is CASSLLGRSDEQFF. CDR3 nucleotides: TGTGCCAGCAGTTTACTAGGAAGATCGGATGAGCAGTTCTTC.

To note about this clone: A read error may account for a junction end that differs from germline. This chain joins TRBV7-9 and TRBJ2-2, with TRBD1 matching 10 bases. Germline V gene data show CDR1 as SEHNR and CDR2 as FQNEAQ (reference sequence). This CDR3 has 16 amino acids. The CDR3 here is CSSSRGTGANTGELFF. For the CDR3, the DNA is TGTTCCAGCAGCCGTGGGACAGGGGCGAACACCGGGGAGCTGTTTTTT.

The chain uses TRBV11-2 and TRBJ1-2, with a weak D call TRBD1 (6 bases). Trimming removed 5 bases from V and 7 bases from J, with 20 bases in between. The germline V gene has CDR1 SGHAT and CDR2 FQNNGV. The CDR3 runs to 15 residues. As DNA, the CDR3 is TGTGCCAGCAGCCTCCACCAGAGGGGGGGCGGTGGCTACACCTTC. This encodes CASSLHQRGGGGYTF. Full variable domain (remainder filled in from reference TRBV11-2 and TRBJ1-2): EAGVAQSPRYKIIEKRQSVAFWCNPISGHATLYWYQQILGQGPKLLIQFQNNGVVDDSQLPKDRFSAERLKGVDSTLKIQPAKLEDSAVYLCASSLHQRGGGGYTFGSGTRLTVV.

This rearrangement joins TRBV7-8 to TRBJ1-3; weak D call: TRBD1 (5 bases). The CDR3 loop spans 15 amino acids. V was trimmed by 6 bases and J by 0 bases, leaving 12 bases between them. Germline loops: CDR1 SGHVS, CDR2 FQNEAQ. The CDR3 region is CASSSGLTSGNTIYF. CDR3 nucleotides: TGTGCCAGCAGTTCGGGACTGACCTCTGGAAACACCATATATTTT.

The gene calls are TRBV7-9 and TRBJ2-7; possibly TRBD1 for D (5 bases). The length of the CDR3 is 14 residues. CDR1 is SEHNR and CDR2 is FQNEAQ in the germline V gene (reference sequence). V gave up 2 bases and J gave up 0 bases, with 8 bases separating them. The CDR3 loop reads CASSLFDSSYEQYF. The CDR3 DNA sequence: TGTGCCAGCAGCTTATTCGACAGCTCCTACGAGCAGTACTTC. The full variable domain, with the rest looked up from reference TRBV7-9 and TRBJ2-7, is DTGVSQNPRHKITKRGQNVTFRCDPISEHNRLYWYRQTLGQGPEFLTYFQNEAQLEKSRLLSDRFSAERPKGSFSTLEIQRTEQGDSAMYLCASSLFDSSYEQYFGPGTRLTVT.

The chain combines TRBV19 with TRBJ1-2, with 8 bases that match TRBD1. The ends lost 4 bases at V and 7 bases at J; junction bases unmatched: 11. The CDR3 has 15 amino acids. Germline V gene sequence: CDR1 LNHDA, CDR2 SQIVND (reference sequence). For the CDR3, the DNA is TGTGCCAGTAGTAGTTTGGCCAGGGGGCTAAGTGGCTACACCTTC. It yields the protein CASSSLARGLSGYTF. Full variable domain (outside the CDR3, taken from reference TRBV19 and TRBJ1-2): DGGITQSPKYLFRKEGQNVTLSCEQNLNHDAMYWYRQDPGQGLRLIYYSQIVNDFQKGDIAEGYSVSREKKESFPLTVTSAQKNPTAFYLCASSSLARGLSGYTFGSGTRLTVV.

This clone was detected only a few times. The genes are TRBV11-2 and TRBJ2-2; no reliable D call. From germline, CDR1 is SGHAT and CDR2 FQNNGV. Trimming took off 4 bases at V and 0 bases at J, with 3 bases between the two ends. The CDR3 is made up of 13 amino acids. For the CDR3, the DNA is TGTGCCAGCAGCTACACGAACACCGGGGAGCTGTTTTTT. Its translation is CASSYTNTGELFF.

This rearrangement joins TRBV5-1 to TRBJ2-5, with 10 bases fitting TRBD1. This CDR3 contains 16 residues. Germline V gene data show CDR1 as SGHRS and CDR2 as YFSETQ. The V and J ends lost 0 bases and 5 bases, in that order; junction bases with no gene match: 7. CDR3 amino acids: CASSLGGMGQGETQYF. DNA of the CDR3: TGCGCCAGCAGCTTGGGTGGTATGGGACAGGGGGAGACCCAGTACTTC.

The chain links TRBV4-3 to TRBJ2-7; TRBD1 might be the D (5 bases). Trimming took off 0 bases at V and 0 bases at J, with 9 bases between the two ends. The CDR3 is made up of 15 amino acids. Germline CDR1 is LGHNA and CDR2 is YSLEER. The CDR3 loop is CASSQETASSYEQYF. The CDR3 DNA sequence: TGCGCCAGCAGCCAAGAGACAGCGAGCTCCTACGAGCAGTACTTC.

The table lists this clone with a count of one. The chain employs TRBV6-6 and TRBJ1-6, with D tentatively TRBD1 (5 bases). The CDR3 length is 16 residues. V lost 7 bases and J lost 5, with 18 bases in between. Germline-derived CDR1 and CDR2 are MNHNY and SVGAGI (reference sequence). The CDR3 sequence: CASNPGGGTDNSPLHF. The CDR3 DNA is TGTGCCAGCAATCCAGGTGGGGGGACCGATAATTCACCCCTCCACTTT.

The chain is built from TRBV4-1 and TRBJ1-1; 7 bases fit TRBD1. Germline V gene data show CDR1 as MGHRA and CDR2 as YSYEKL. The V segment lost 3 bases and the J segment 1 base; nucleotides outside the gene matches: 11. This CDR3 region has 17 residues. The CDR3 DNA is TGCGCCAGCAGCCATACAATCATTAGGGGGCCGAACACTGAAGCTTTCTTT. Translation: CASSHTIIRGPNTEAFF.